Below, 3 T cell receptor beta chains from the same sample are listed, as sequenced in a study of T cells after yellow fever vaccination. TCRdb re-called the 5' RACE reads with MiXCR, one entry per CDR3 protein. The sample yields a few hundred thousand distinct CDR3 sequences, approximately 19% seen once. The sequencing used PBMCs, collected before the yellow fever booster vaccination. The receptors shown here come from a man aged 18 to 30 who received the YFV17D yellow fever vaccine.

The rearrangement uses TRBV11-2 and TRBJ2-7; weak D call: TRBD2 (5 bases). The CDR3 spans 15 residues. The germline CDR1 and CDR2 sequences are SGHAT and FQNNGV. V was clipped by 1 base and J by 3 bases, with 13 bases between them. The CDR3 DNA is TGTGCCAGCAGCTTAGGGTCCGGGGATCACTACGAGCAGTACGTC. Its translation is CASSLGSGDHYEQYV.

V is TRBV6-1 and J is TRBJ1-1; D gene unclear. The V gene lost 3 bases and the J gene lost 5 bases, with 16 bases spanning the gap. The CDR3 is made up of 15 amino acids. Germline V gene sequence: CDR1 MNHNS, CDR2 SASEGT. The CDR3 loop reads CASSERDTGFTEAFF. CDR3 coding DNA: TGTGCCAGCAGTGAGAGAGATACGGGTTTTACTGAAGCTTTCTTT.

The sample holds many counts of this clonotype. This sequence joins TRBV5-1 and TRBJ2-3; 8 bases align to TRBD2. This CDR3 has 15 amino acids. Germline loops: CDR1 SGHRS, CDR2 YFSETQ. Trimming took 0 bases from V and 5 from J; bases not matched to a gene: 5. The CDR3 DNA reads TGCGCCAGCAGCTTGGGGCAGCGGGGGAAAGATACGCAGTATTTT. It translates to CASSLGQRGKDTQYF. The full variable domain, in which reference TRBV5-1 and TRBJ2-3 provide the parts outside the CDR3, is KAGVTQTPRYLIKTRGQQVTLSCSPISGHRSVSWYQQTPGQGLQFLFEYFSETQRNKGNFPGRFSGRQFSNSRSEMNVSTLELGDSALYLCASSLGQRGKDTQYFGPGTRLTVL.